These T cell receptor beta chains were read from a single sample in a study of T cell changes during pregnancy in multiple sclerosis. The method was immunoSEQ multiplex PCR; TCRdb's version includes in-frame clones alone and lacks a portion of them. The repertoire has 35,000 to 45,000 clones, roughly 90% of them found once; the top ten carry around 13%. The source was CD8+ T cells from peripheral blood mononuclear cells, collected in the first trimester of pregnancy. The receptors were gathered from a female donor with multiple sclerosis, enrolled in a pregnancy study. Both conserved end residues are part of each CDR3. A D gene is named only where the DNA matches it firmly. The listing skips clone size in some rows; elsewhere it reads once, few, many or a size class.

NA,TRBV27,TRBJ2-3,NA,TGTGCCAGCCGCGGAGGGACAGATACGCAGTATTTT,CASRGGTDTQYF
NA,TRBV5-8,TRBJ1-2,NA,TGTGCCAGCAGCTTGGTAGGGGCCATTAGCTATGGCTACACCTTC,CASSLVGAISYGYTF
NA,TRBV19,TRBJ1-1,TRBD1,TGTGCCAGTAGTTACAGGGGGCGAGGTGAAGCTTTCTTT,CASSYRGRGEAFF
NA,TRBV9,TRBJ2-2,TRBD2,TGTGCCAGCAGCGTGGAGCAGCGGGGTGCGAACACCGGGGAGCTGTTTTTT,CASSVEQRGANTGELFF
NA,TRBV4-1,TRBJ1-1,TRBD1,TGCGCCAGCAGCCCCGAAACAGGGGGCTTCGGTGCTTTCTTT,CASSPETGGFGAFF
NA,TRBV5-8,TRBJ2-3,NA,TGTGCCAGCAGCTTGTCAGGGTCAGATACGCAGTATTTT,CASSLSGSDTQYF
NA,TRBV7-9,TRBJ2-1,TRBD2,TGTGCCAGCAGGCGAGCTTTGAGCGGGGGGGAAACCTCCTACAATGAGCAGTTCTTC,CASRRALSGGETSYNEQFF
NA,TRBV7-6,TRBJ1-1,TRBD1,TGTGCCAGCAGCCCCCAGGGGGCGCCTGAAGCTTTCTTT,CASSPQGAPEAFF
once,TRBV11-2,TRBJ1-6,TRBD1,TGTGCCAGCAGCTTGTTGGACAGGGCAATGGAAAATTCACCCCTCCACTTT,CASSLLDRAMENSPLHF
NA,TRBV11-2,TRBJ2-5,TRBD2,TGTGCCAGCAGCAGGGGCGGGGGGCGACAAGAGACCCAGTACTTC,CASSRGGGRQETQYF
NA,TRBV13,TRBJ2-5,NA,TGTGCCAGCAGCTTACGGGGCCAAGAGACCCAGTACTTC,CASSLRGQETQYF
NA,TRBV19,TRBJ1-3,TRBD1,TGTGCCAGTAGTTTAGGACAGGGCCGACGATCTGGAAACACCATATATTTT,CASSLGQGRRSGNTIYF
NA,TRBV27,TRBJ2-3,TRBD2,TGTGCCAGCAGTTTCGGGGGGTCCACAGATACGCAGTATTTT,CASSFGGSTDTQYF
NA,TRBV6-5,TRBJ2-1,NA,TGTGCCAGCCGTTTTACCGGGAGAAACAATGAGCAGTTCTTC,CASRFTGRNNEQFF
NA,TRBV12-5,TRBJ2-5,NA,TGTGCTAGTGGTGGGAGGGGGGTGGAGACCCAGTACTTC,CASGGRGVETQYF
NA,TRBV5-3,TRBJ1-5,NA,TGTGCCAGAAGCTTTAGGGGTGGGAATCAGCCCCAGCATTTT,CARSFRGGNQPQHF
NA,TRBV20-1,TRBJ2-7,NA,TGCAGTGCCCTGGGGGAGGACGAGCAGTACTTC,CSALGEDEQYF
NA,TRBV6-5,TRBJ2-5,TRBD2,TGTGCCAGCAGCGGGACTAGCGGGGGGGCCGAGACCCAGTACTTC,CASSGTSGGAETQYF
NA,TRBV30,TRBJ1-1,NA,TGTGCCTGGAGCCCCGGAGGCACTGAAGCTTTCTTT,CAWSPGGTEAFF
few,TRBV6-1,TRBJ2-7,NA,TGTGCCAGCAGTGCCCTCCCGGGGAACTACGAGCAGTACTTC,CASSALPGNYEQYF
NA,TRBV6-6,TRBJ1-4,NA,TGTGCCAGCAGTTACGTGTTCAGGGCTGGGGATGAAAAACTGTTTTTT,CASSYVFRAGDEKLFF
NA,TRBV11-2,TRBJ1-1,NA,TGTGCCAGCAGCTGGGGGGGAGAAGCTTTCTTT,CASSWGGEAFF
NA,TRBV27,TRBJ1-2,TRBD1,TGTGCCAGCAGCCCCAGGGTGGGACAGACTTATGGCTACACCTTC,CASSPRVGQTYGYTF
NA,TRBV27,TRBJ1-4,TRBD1,TGTGCCAGCAGTTTCAAGACAGGGGGTTATGAAAAACTGTTTTTT,CASSFKTGGYEKLFF
NA,TRBV23-1,TRBJ1-4,TRBD1,TGCGCCAGCAGTCAACCCGTACAGGGGGCGCAGGAAAAACTGTTTTTT,CASSQPVQGAQEKLFF
NA,TRBV5-1,TRBJ2-2,TRBD1,TGCGCCAGCAGCTTCAGTCAGACAGGGCAGGACACCGGGGAGCTGTTTTTT,CASSFSQTGQDTGELFF
once,TRBV9,TRBJ1-1,NA,TGTGCCAGCAGCGTAGCTGAGGATATGAACACTGAAGCTTTCTTT,CASSVAEDMNTEAFF
NA,TRBV4-2,TRBJ2-7,NA,TGTGCCAGCAGCCAAGCCCAGGGGCAGGGATCCTACGAGCAGTACTTC,CASSQAQGQGSYEQYF
NA,TRBV5-6,TRBJ1-2,NA,TGTGCCAGCAGCCAGGAAAGAAAAGGACACCTCTATGGCTACACCTTC,CASSQERKGHLYGYTF
NA,TRBV9,TRBJ2-1,NA,TGTGCCAGCAGCCTCGGAGGGGCCCTCAATGAGCAGTTCTTC,CASSLGGALNEQFF
once,TRBV6-5,TRBJ2-7,TRBD1,TGTGCCAGCAGTTCCAGACGGGACAGGGTTCTCTACGAGCAGTACTTC,CASSSRRDRVLYEQYF
NA,TRBV5-4,TRBJ2-7,TRBD1,TGTGCCAGCAGCTGGGGGACAGGAGGTTTTGAAGGGCAGTACTTC,CASSWGTGGFEGQYF
NA,TRBV5-6,TRBJ2-7,NA,TGTGCCAGCAGTCTTGGGGGGATGAACGAGCAGTACTTC,CASSLGGMNEQYF
NA,TRBV6-1,TRBJ2-5,TRBD2,TGTGCCAGCAGTGACACTCTGTCACTAGCGGTACAAGAGACCCAGTACTTC,CASSDTLSLAVQETQYF
once,TRBV21-1,TRBJ2-3,NA,TGTGCCAGCAGCATCATCCCGGTTAGAGATACGCAGTATTTT,CASSIIPVRDTQYF
NA,TRBV5-1,TRBJ1-1,NA,TGCGCCAGCAGCTTGGTGGGAGGGGGGAACACTGAAGCTTTCTTT,CASSLVGGGNTEAFF
NA,TRBV4-2,TRBJ2-7,NA,TGTGCCAGCAGCCAAGGCGTGGCCTACGAGCAGTACTTC,CASSQGVAYEQYF
NA,TRBV11-2,TRBJ2-1,TRBD2,TGTGCCAGCAGCTTTCTTTTTGGGGAGGGTGAGCAGTTCTTC,CASSFLFGEGEQFF
NA,TRBV7-9,TRBJ1-2,NA,TGTGCCAGCAGCTTGGAGGGGTATGGCTACACCTTC,CASSLEGYGYTF
NA,TRBV25-1,TRBJ2-5,NA,TGTGCCAGCGACGACTTGGAGGGAGAGACCCAGTACTTC,CASDDLEGETQYF
NA,TRBV28,TRBJ2-1,NA,TGTGCCAGCAGTTTAAAAGGAGGTCTAGCCGACGAAAATGAGCAGTTCTTC,CASSLKGGLADENEQFF
NA,TRBV2,TRBJ1-2,TRBD1,TGTGCCAGCAGTGAACCCCGGACAGGGCGCGGCCTTAACTATGGCTACACCTTC,CASSEPRTGRGLNYGYTF
NA,TRBV7-9,TRBJ2-1,NA,TGTGCCAGCACCCCGGGGATCTCCTACAATGAGCAGTTCTTC,CASTPGISYNEQFF
NA,TRBV7-9,TRBJ2-1,TRBD2,TGTGCCAGCAGCTCCCCCGGGGGGGACAATGAGCAGTTCTTC,CASSSPGGDNEQFF
NA,TRBV27,TRBJ1-2,TRBD1,TGTGCCAGCAGTTGGGGGACAGGGGGCTCGGGCTACACCTTC,CASSWGTGGSGYTF
NA,TRBV5-5,TRBJ1-4,NA,TGTGCCAGCAGCCACTGGACAGCCGCTAATGAAAAACTGTTTTTT,CASSHWTAANEKLFF
NA,TRBV7-3,TRBJ1-1,NA,TGTGCCAGCAGCTTGGGGGGGGGTAACACTGAAGCTTTCTTT,CASSLGGGNTEAFF